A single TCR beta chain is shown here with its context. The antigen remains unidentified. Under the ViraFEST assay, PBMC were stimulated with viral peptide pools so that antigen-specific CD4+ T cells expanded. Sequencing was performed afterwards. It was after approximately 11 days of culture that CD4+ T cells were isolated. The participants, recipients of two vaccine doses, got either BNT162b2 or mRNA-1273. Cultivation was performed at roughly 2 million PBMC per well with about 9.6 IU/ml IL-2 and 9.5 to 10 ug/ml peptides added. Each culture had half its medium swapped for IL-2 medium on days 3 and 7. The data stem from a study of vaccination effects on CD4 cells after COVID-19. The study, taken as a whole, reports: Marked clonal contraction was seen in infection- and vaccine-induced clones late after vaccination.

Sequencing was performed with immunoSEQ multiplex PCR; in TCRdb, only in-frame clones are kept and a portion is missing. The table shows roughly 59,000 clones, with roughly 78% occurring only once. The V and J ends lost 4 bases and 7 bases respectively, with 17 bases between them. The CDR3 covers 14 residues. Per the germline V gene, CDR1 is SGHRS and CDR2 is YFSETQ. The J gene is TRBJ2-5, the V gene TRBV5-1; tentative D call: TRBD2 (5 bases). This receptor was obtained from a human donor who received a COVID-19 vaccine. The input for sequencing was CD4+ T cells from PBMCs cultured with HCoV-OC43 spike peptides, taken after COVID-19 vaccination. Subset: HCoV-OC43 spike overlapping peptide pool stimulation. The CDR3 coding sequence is TGCGCCAGCAGCGTACGGGATAATGAAGGGACCCAGTACTTC. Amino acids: CASSVRDNEGTQYF.